Listed here are 17 T cell receptor beta chains from one sample, sequenced in a study of shared clonotypes between healthy human individuals. TCRdb keeps only in-frame clones here, not all; method: immunoSEQ multiplex PCR. The table shows around 1.9 million clones, with approximately 92% occurring only once. Terminally differentiated effector memory CD45RA+ cells were left out of the naive CD8 fraction, which was CD45RO-negative and positively selected for CCR7. The source material was naive CD8+ T cells from PBMCs. These receptors were collected from a man younger than 35 in good health. Some clones in this sample may be carry-over from other donors' samples.

The sample holds one count of this clone. The V call is TRBV15, the J call TRBJ2-7; D remains ambiguous. From germline, CDR1 is LNHNV and CDR2 YYDKDF (reference sequence). Trimming stripped 8 bases from V and 2 bases from J, with 10 bases between. This CDR3 has 12 amino acids. Here the CDR3 DNA reads TGTGCCACCTCGGCCTATACCTACGAGCAGTACTTC. This encodes CATSAYTYEQYF.

The rearrangement joins TRBV4-3 to TRBJ1-1; TRBD1 matches at 8 bases. Per the germline V gene, CDR1 is LGHNA and CDR2 is YSLEER. The trim removed 0 bases at V and 0 bases at J, leaving 6 bases unmatched. This CDR3 contains 17 residues. The CDR3 loop reads CASSQDMTGVLNTEAFF. As DNA, the CDR3 is TGCGCCAGCAGCCAAGATATGACAGGGGTGTTGAACACTGAAGCTTTCTTT.

The rearrangement uses TRBV28 and TRBJ1-2, with no clear D. The CDR3 extends over 11 amino acids. The germline V and J ends were trimmed by 6 bases and 7 bases, with 9 bases remaining between them. Germline V CDR1 and CDR2: MDHEN, SYDVKM. CDR3 loop: CASSYSVGYTF. The DNA of the CDR3 is TGTGCCAGCAGCTACTCAGTTGGCTACACCTTC.

The chain couples TRBV5-4 to TRBJ2-7; no firm D call. The germline gives CDR1 SGHNT, CDR2 YYREEE (reference sequence). This CDR3 is built from 12 residues. Trimming removed 4 bases from V and 4 bases from J, with 9 bases in between. The CDR3: CASSIPPYEQYF. The CDR3 region has the DNA TGTGCCAGCAGCATCCCGCCATACGAGCAGTACTTC.

J is TRBJ1-1 and V is TRBV5-6; D remains ambiguous. Germline-derived CDR1 and CDR2 are SGHDT and YYEEEE. This CDR3 is built from 14 residues. V dropped 0 bases and J dropped 2 bases, with 8 bases sitting between them. The CDR3 spells CASSLVSVNTEAFF. The CDR3 DNA is TGTGCCAGCAGCTTGGTCTCAGTTAACACTGAAGCTTTCTTT.

The rearrangement uses TRBV6-6 and TRBJ1-4; D is unresolved. V was clipped by 11 bases and J by 6 bases, with 13 bases between them. The CDR3 loop spans 12 amino acids. CDR1 MNHNY and CDR2 SVGAGI come from the germline V gene (reference sequence). CDR3 in DNA: TGTGCCGCCCGCGCGGGTGATGAAAAACTGTTTTTT. Protein product: CAARAGDEKLFF.

This clone has a single count. The chain combines TRBV7-9 with TRBJ2-7; 12 bases line up with TRBD1. The trim removed 5 bases at V and 5 bases at J, leaving 4 bases unmatched. Germline CDR1 SEHNR, CDR2 FQNEAQ (reference sequence). CDR3 length: 14 residues. The CDR3: CASSIGTGGDEQYF. The CDR3 nucleotides are TGTGCCAGCAGCATCGGGACAGGGGGCGACGAGCAGTACTTC.

The V and J genes are TRBV19 and TRBJ2-7; 8 bases are shared with TRBD1. The CDR3 is made up of 14 amino acids. V gave up 5 bases and J gave up 3 bases; unmatched junction bases: 6. Germline V gene data show CDR1 as LNHDA and CDR2 as SQIVND (reference sequence). CDR3 DNA sequence: TGTGCCAGTAGTCTACAAGGGACAGGCTACGAGCAGTACTTC. This translates into CASSLQGTGYEQYF.

V gene TRBV4-3 combines with J gene TRBJ2-1; TRBD2 aligns across 13 bases. Germline V lookup: CDR1 LGHNA, CDR2 YSLEER. V dropped 1 base and J dropped 5; count of bases not matched to a gene: 5. This CDR3 has 17 amino acids. CDR3 loop: CASSQGTSGSRDNEQFF. The CDR3 region has the DNA TGCGCCAGCAGCCAAGGGACTAGCGGGAGTAGGGACAATGAGCAGTTCTTC.

The CDR3 sequence is CASSYGGESYNEQFF. The CDR3 DNA follows: TGTGCCAGCAGTTATGGGGGGGAGTCCTACAATGAGCAGTTCTTC. V is TRBV6-5 and J is TRBJ2-1; 7 nucleotides agree with TRBD2. This CDR3 contains 15 residues. Germline V gene sequence: CDR1 MNHEY, CDR2 SVGAGI. V lost 3 bases and J lost 1; bases outside the gene matches: 3.

The genes are TRBV28 and TRBJ2-5, with 9 positions matching TRBD2. This CDR3 contains 17 residues. CDR1 is MDHEN and CDR2 is SYDVKM in the germline V gene. After removal of 0 bases from V and 0 bases from J, the junction contained 5 bases not matched to a gene. As DNA, the CDR3 is TGTGCCAGCAGTTTATGGGGGCCTAGCGGGAACCAAGAGACCCAGTACTTC. It translates to CASSLWGPSGNQETQYF.

The chain uses TRBV9 and TRBJ2-3; possibly TRBD1 or TRBD2 for D (5 bases each). The CDR3 extends over 15 amino acids. Looked up from germline, CDR1 is SGDLS and CDR2 is YYNGEE. V shed 7 bases and J shed 2 bases, with 17 bases lying between them. CDR3 in amino acids: CASSMNGAYTDTQYF. The CDR3, as DNA: TGTGCCAGCTCAATGAACGGGGCCTACACAGATACGCAGTATTTT.

CDR3 protein: CASSQAVLDTEAFF. The CDR3 DNA reads TGTGCCAGCAGCCAAGCAGTACTGGACACTGAAGCTTTCTTT. This chain joins TRBV4-2 and TRBJ1-1; D ambiguous. Trimming stripped 1 base from V and 3 bases from J, with 9 bases between. The CDR3 is made up of 14 amino acids. Germline CDR1 and CDR2: LGHNA and YNFKEQ.

V and J are TRBV30 and TRBJ2-7; TRBD1 might be the D (6 bases). V was trimmed by 2 bases and J by 2 bases, leaving 10 bases between them. The CDR3 is made up of 13 amino acids. Germline V gene lookup returns CDR1 GTSNPN and CDR2 SVGIG (reference sequence). The CDR3 is CAWSIRGAYEQYF. The CDR3 DNA sequence: TGTGCCTGGAGTATCAGGGGCGCCTACGAGCAGTACTTC.

This clone was recorded only once. The chain couples TRBV15 to TRBJ2-1, with D perhaps assigned TRBD1 or TRBD2 (5 bases each). This CDR3 region has 16 residues. Germline values: CDR1 LNHNV, CDR2 YYDKDF (reference sequence). The V end lost 0 bases, the J end lost 0 bases, and 9 bases lay between the germline ends. CDR3 residues: CATSRDWGSSYNEQFF. CDR3 bases: TGTGCCACCAGCAGAGATTGGGGGAGCTCCTACAATGAGCAGTTCTTC. Filled out from reference TRBV15 and TRBJ2-1, the complete variable domain reads DAMVIQNPRYQVTQFGKPVTLSCSQTLNHNVMYWYQQKSSQAPKLLFHYYDKDFNNEADTPDNFQSRRPNTSFCFLDIRSPGLGDTAMYLCATSRDWGSSYNEQFFGPGTRLTVL.

V gene TRBV19 combines with J gene TRBJ2-3, with D possibly matching TRBD2 (5 bases). V was shortened by 0 bases and J by 2 bases, with 15 bases between the two germline ends. From germline, CDR1 is LNHDA and CDR2 SQIVND (reference sequence). The CDR3 totals 17 residues. CDR3 coding DNA: TGTGCCAGTAGTATAGACCCCCCGGAGGCCCTCACAGATACGCAGTATTTT. Protein product: CASSIDPPEALTDTQYF.

This clone was detected once. The gene calls are TRBV9 and TRBJ2-5; D is undetermined. Germline assignment: CDR1 SGDLS and CDR2 YYNGEE. V was shortened by 3 bases and J by 4 bases, with 13 bases between the two germline ends. This CDR3 comprises 14 residues. CDR3 coding DNA: TGTGCCAGCAGCGGTTGGCGCTCGGGAGAGACCCAGTACTTC. Translation: CASSGWRSGETQYF. Looking up the rest from reference TRBV9 and TRBJ2-5 gives the full variable domain: DSGVTQTPKHLITATGQRVTLRCSPRSGDLSVYWYQQSLDQGLQFLIQYYNGEERAKGNILERFSAQQFPDLHSELNLSSLELGDSALYFCASSGWRSGETQYFGPGTRLLVL.